This T cell receptor (beta chain) was found in a study of spatial heterogeneity in lung cancer. The CDR3 is made up of 14 amino acids. Germline V gives CDR1 MGHRA, CDR2 YSYEKL. The ends were cut back, 2 bases at V and 3 bases at J, with 10 bases in the middle. TCRdb used MiXCR to reprocess the 5' RACE reads, holding one entry per CDR3 protein. The sample records about 39,000 distinct CDR3 sequences, less than 6% being singletons. Study-level findings and limits: Relative to follow-up, resection was when ubiquitous expanded tumor TCRs appeared more in blood.

This clonotype was recorded many times. Antigen unknown. Time point: sample taken at primary tumor resection. The sequenced material consisted of unsorted whole RNA from tumor, nontumor lung or frozen PBMC. A total of approximately 75 untreated early-stage non-small cell lung cancer patients served as donors. The chain couples TRBV4-1 to TRBJ2-5; the D gene could be TRBD1 or TRBD2 (5 bases each). This receptor was obtained from a male donor with early-stage non-small cell lung cancer. The sequences come from PBMCs, collected at surgery. The CDR3 bases are TGCGCCAGCAGCCAATCCGGGACGAAAGAGACCCAGTACTTC. Protein: CASSQSGTKETQYF.